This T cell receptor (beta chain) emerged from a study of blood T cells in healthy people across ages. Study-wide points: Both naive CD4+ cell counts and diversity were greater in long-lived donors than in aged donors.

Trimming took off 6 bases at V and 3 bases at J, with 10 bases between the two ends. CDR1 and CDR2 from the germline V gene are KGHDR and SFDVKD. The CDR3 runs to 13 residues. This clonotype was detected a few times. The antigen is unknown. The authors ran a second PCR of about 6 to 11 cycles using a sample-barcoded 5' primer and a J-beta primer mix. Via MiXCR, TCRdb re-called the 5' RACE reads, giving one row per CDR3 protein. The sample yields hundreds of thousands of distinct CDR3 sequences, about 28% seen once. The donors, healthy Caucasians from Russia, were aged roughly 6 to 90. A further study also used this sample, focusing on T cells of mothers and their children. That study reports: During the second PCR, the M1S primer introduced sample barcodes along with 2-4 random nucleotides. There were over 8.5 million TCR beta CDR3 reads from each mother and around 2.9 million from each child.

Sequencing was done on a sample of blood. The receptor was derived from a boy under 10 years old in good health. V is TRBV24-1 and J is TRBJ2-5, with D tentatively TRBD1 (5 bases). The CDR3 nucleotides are TGTGCCACCAGTACTGGGGCAGAAGAGACCCAGTACTTC. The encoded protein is CATSTGAEETQYF.